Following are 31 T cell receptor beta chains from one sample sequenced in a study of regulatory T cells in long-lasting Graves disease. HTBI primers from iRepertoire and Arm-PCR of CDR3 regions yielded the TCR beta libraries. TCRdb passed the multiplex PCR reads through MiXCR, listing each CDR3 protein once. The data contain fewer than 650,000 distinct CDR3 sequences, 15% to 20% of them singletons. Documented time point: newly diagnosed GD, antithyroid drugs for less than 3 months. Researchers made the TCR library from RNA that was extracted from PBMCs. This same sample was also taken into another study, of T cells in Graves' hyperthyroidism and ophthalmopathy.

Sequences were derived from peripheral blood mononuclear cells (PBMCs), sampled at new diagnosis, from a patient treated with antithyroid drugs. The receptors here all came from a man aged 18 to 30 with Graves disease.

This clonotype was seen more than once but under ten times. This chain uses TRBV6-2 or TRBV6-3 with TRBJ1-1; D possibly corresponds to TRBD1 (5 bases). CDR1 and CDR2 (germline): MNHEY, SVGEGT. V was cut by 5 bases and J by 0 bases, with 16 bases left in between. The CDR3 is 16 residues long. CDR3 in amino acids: CASSPAVGGMNTEAFF. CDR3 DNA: TGTGCCAGCAGTCCCGCGGTCGGGGGGATGAACACTGAAGCTTTCTTT.

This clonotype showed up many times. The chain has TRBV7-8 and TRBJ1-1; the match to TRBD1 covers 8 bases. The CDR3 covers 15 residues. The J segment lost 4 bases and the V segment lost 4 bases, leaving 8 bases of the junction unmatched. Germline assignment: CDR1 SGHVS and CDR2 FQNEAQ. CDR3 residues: CASSWGQAEGTEAFF. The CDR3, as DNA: TGTGCCAGCAGCTGGGGACAGGCCGAAGGCACTGAAGCTTTCTTT.

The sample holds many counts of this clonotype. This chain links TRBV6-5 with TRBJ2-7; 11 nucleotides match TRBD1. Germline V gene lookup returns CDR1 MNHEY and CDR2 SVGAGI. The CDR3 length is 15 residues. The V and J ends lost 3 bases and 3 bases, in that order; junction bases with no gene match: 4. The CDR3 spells CASSYGGTGGYEQYF. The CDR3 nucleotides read TGTGCCAGCAGTTATGGAGGGACAGGGGGCTACGAGCAGTACTTC.

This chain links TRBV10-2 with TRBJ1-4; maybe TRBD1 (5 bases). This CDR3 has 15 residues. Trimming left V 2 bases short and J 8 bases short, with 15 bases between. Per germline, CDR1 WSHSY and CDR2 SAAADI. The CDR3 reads CASSESRGGGEKLFF. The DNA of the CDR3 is TGCGCCAGCAGTGAGAGCCGGGGGGGAGGGGAAAAACTGTTTTTT.

The CDR3 spells CASSPKGLVGNEQFF. The CDR3 bases are TGTGCCAGCAGCCCGAAGGGCCTAGTAGGAAATGAGCAGTTCTTC. V gene TRBV7-3 combines with J gene TRBJ2-1; D not resolved. Trimming stripped 5 bases from V and 7 bases from J, with 18 bases between. The CDR3 totals 15 residues. CDR1 and CDR2 from the germline V gene are SGHTA and FQGTGA.

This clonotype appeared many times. CDR3 bases: TGCGCCAGCAGCTTTGAAGGATCGGATACGCAGTATTTT. It codes for CASSFEGSDTQYF. This sequence joins TRBV5-1 and TRBJ2-3; D gene ambiguous. Germline CDR1 reads SGHRS; CDR2 reads YFSETQ. The CDR3 has 13 amino acids. V lost 2 bases, J lost 6 bases, and 10 bases lay in between.

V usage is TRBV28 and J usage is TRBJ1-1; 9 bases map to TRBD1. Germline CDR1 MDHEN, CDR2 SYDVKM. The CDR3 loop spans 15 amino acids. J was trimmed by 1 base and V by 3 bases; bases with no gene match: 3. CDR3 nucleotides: TGTGCCAGCAGTTTGTGGGACAGGGCGAACACTGAAGCTTTCTTT. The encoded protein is CASSLWDRANTEAFF.

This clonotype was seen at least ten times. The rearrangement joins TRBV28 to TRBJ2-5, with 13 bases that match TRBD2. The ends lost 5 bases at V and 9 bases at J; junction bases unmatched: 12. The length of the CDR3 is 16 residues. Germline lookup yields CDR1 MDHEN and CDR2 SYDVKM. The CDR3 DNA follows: TGTGCCAGCAGTCTTATTGGGACTAGCGGGGTCCGGGCCCAGTACTTC. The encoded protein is CASSLIGTSGVRAQYF.

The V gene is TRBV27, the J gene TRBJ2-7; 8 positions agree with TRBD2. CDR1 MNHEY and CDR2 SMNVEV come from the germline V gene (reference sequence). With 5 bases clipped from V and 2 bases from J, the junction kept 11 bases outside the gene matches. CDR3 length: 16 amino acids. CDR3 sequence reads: CASSHPGPAGAYEQYF. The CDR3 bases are TGTGCCAGCAGTCACCCGGGGCCAGCGGGAGCCTACGAGCAGTACTTC.

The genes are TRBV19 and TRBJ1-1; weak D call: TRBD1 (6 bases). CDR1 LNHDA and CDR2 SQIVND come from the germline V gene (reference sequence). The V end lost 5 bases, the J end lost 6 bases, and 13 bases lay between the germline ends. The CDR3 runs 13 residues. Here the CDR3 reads CASSPQTGSEAFF. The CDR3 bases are TGTGCCAGTAGTCCCCAAACAGGGTCTGAAGCTTTCTTT.

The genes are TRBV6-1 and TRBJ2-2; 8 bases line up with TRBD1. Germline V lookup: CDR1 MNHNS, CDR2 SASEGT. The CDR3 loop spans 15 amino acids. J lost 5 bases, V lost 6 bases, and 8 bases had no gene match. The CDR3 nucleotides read TGTGCCAGCAGAAGAAGACAGGGGACTACCGGGGAGCTGTTTTTT. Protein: CASRRRQGTTGELFF.

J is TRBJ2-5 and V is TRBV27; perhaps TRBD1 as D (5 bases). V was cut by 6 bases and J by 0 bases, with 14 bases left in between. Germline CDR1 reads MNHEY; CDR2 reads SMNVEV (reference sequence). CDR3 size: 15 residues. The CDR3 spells CASRPVDRDQETQYF. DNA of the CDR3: TGTGCCAGCAGACCCGTTGACAGAGACCAAGAGACCCAGTACTTC.

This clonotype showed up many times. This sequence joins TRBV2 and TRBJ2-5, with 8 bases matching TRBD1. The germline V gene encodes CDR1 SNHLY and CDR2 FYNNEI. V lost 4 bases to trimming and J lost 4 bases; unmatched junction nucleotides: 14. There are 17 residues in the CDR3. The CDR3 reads CASSGWARGRVGETQYF. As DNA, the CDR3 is TGTGCCAGCAGTGGTTGGGCCAGGGGGCGAGTTGGAGAGACCCAGTACTTC. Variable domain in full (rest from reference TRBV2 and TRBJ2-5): EPEVTQTPSHQVTQMGQEVILRCVPISNHLYFYWYRQILGQKVEFLVSFYNNEISEKSEIFDDQFSVERPDGSNFTLKIRSTKLEDSAMYFCASSGWARGRVGETQYFGPGTRLLVL.

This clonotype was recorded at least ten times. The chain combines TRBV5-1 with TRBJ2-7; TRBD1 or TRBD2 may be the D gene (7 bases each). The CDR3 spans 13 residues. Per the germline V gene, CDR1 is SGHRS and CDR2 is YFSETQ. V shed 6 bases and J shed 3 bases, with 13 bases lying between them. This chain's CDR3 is CASNPGGGYEQYF. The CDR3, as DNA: TGCGCCAGCAACCCAGGGGGGGGCTACGAGCAGTACTTC.

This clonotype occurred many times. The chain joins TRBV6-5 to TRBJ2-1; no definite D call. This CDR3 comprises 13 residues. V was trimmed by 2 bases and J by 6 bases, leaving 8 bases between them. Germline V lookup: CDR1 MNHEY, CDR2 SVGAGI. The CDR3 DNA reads TGTGCCAGCAGTTACGGTGGGATCAATGAGCAGTTCTTC. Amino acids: CASSYGGINEQFF.

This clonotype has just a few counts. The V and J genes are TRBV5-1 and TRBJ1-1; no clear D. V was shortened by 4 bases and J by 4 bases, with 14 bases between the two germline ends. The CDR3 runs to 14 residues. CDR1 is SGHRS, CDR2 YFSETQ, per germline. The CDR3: CASSPGPGVTEAFF. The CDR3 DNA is TGCGCCAGCAGCCCCGGACCGGGAGTCACTGAAGCTTTCTTT.

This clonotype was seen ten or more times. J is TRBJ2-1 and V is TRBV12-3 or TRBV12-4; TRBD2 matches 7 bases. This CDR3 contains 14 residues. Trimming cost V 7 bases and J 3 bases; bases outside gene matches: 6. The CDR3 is CASMPSGDYNEQFF. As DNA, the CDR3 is TGTGCCAGCATGCCAAGCGGGGACTACAATGAGCAGTTCTTC.

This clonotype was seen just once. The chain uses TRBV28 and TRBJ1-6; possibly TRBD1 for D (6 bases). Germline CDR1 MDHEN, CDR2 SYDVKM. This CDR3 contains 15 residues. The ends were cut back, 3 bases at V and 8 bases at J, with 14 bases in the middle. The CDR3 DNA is TGTGCCAGCAGTTTTCAGGACAGACTTTATTCACCCCTCCACTTT. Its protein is CASSFQDRLYSPLHF.

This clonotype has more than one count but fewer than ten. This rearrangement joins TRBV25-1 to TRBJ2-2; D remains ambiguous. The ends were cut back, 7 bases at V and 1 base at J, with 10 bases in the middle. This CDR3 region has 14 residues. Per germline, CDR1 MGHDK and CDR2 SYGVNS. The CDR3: CASTGPKNTGELFF. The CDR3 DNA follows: TGTGCCAGCACCGGCCCGAAGAACACCGGGGAGCTGTTTTTT.

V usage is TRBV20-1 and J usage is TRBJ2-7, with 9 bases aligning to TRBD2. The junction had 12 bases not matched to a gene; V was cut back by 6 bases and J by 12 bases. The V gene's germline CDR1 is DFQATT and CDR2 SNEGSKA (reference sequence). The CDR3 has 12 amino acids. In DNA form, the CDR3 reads TGCAGTGCCACAAGGACTAGCGAGAAAGCGTACTTC. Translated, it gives CSATRTSEKAYF.

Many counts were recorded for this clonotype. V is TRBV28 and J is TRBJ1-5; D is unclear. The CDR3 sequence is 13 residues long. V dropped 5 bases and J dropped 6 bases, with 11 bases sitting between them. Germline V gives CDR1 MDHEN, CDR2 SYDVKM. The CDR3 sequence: CASSLGQAQPQHF. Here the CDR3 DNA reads TGTGCCAGCAGTCTGGGCCAGGCTCAGCCCCAGCATTTT.

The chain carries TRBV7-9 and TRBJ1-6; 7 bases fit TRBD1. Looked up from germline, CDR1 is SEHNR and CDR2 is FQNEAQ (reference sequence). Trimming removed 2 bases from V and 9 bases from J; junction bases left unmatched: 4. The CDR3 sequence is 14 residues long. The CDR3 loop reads CASSLNRGPSPLHF. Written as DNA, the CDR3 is TGTGCCAGCAGCTTAAATAGGGGGCCTTCACCCCTCCACTTT.

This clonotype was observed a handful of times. DNA of the CDR3: TGTGCCAGCAGCACACCACTAGCGGGGCCCTACGAGCAGTACTTC. It specifies CASSTPLAGPYEQYF. The chain employs TRBV2 and TRBJ2-7; TRBD2 agrees at 10 bases. The V segment lost 6 bases and the J segment 2 bases; nucleotides outside the gene matches: 7. The CDR3 spans 15 residues. Per the germline V gene, CDR1 is SNHLY and CDR2 is FYNNEI.

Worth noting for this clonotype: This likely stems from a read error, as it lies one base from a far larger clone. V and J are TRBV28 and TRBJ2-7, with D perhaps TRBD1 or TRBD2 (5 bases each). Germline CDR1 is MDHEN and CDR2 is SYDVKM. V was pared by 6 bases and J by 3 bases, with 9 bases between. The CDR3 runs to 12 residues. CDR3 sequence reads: CASSWDLYEQYF. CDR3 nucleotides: TGTGCCAGCAGCTGGGACCTCTACGAGCAGTACTTC.

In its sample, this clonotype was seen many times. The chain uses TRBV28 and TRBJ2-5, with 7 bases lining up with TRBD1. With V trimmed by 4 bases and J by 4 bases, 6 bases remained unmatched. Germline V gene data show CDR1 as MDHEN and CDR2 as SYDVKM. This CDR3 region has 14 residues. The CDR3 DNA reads TGTGCCAGCAGTTCGCCGACAGGGAGAGAGACCCAGTACTTC. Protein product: CASSSPTGRETQYF. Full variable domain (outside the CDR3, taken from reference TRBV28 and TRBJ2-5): DVKVTQSSRYLVKRTGEKVFLECVQDMDHENMFWYRQDPGLGLRLIYFSYDVKMKEKGDIPEGYSVSREKKERFSLILESASTNQTSMYLCASSSPTGRETQYFGPGTRLLVL.

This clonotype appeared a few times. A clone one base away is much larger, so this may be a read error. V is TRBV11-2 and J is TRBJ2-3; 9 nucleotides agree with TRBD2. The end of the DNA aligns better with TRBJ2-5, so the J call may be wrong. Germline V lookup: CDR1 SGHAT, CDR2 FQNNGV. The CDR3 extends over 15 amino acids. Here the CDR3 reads CACSLVGSGRETQYF. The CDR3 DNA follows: TGTGCCTGCAGCTTAGTGGGTAGCGGGAGAGAGACCCAGTACTTC.

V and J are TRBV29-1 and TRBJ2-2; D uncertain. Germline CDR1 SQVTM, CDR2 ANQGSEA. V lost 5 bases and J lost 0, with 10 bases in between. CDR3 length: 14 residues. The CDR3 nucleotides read TGCAGCGTTTTCCGAGACGCGAACACCGGGGAGCTGTTTTTT. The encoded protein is CSVFRDANTGELFF.

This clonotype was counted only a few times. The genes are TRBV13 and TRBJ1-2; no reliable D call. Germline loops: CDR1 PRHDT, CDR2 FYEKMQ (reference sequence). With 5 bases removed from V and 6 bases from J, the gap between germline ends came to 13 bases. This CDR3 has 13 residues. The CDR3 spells CASSPDRVDGYTF. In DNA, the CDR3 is TGTGCCAGCAGCCCTGACCGTGTTGATGGCTACACCTTC.

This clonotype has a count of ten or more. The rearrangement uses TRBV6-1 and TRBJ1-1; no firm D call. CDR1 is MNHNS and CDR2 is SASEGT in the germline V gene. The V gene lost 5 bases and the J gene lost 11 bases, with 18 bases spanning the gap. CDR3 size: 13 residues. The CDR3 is CASSPTQVNSAFF. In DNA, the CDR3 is TGTGCCAGCAGTCCCACCCAGGTTAACAGCGCTTTCTTT.

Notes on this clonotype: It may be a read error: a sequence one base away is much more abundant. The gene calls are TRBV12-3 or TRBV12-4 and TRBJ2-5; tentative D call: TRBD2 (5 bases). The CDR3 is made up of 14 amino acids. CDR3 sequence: CASSTQEAGEAQYF. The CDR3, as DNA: TGTGCCAGCAGTACCCAGGAGGCCGGAGAGGCCCAGTACTTC.

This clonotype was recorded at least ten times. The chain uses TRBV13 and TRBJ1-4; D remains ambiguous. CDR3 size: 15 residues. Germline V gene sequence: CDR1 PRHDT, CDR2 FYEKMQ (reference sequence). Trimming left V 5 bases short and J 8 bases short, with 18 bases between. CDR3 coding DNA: TGTGCCAGCAGCCGTAGACACGGGCGTACGGAAAAACTGTTTTTT. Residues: CASSRRHGRTEKLFF.